This record concerns one T cell receptor (beta chain) sequence. What it binds is not known. Patients chosen for sequencing had shown CD8+CD57+ cell expansion by flow cytometry. Patients had undergone no therapy by the time their blood was sampled. The sample belongs to a study of CD8+CD57+ T cells in acquired aplastic anemia. Study-level background: Sorted CD4+ and CD8+ cells gave a mean 3.2 ug DNA, range about 0.19 to 27.4 ug.

Genomic DNA provided the template from which TCR beta VDJ and CDR3 profiles were obtained. TCRdb used MiXCR to reprocess the reads, holding one entry per CDR3 protein. The table records 200,000 or so distinct CDR3 sequences, 55% to 65% of them present only once. General study points: Shared by patients and controls, just under 30 CD8+ CDR3s were abundant in patients. Levels of CD8+ Simpson's diversity were not significantly distinct in patients versus controls.

This receptor was taken from a human donor with aplastic anemia. Sequencing input: sorted CD4+, CD8+, or CD8+CD57+ T cells (not recorded which) from PBMCs.

The CDR3 DNA follows: TGTGCCAGCAGTCGACAGATCTACGAGCAGTACTTC. Translated, it gives CASSRQIYEQYF. The genes are TRBV2 and TRBJ2-7; D might be TRBD1 (5 bases). This CDR3 is 12 amino acids long. Trimming cost V 5 bases and J 3 bases, with 8 bases left between them. Germline CDR1 reads SNHLY; CDR2 reads FYNNEI. The variable domain in full, completed from reference TRBV2 and TRBJ2-7, reads EPEVTQTPSHQVTQMGQEVILRCVPISNHLYFYWYRQILGQKVEFLVSFYNNEISEKSEIFDDQFSVERPDGSNFTLKIRSTKLEDSAMYFCASSRQIYEQYFGPGTRLTVT.